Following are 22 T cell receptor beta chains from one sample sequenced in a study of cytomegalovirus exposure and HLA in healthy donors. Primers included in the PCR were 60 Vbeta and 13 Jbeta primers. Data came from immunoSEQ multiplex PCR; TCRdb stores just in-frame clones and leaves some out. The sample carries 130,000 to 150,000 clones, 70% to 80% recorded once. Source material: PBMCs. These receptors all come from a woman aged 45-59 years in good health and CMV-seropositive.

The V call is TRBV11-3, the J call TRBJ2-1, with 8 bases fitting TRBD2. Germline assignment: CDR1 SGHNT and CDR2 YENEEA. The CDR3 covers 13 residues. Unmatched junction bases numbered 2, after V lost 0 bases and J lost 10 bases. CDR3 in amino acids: CASSLEIAGEQFF. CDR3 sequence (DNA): TGTGCCAGCAGCTTAGAGATAGCGGGGGAGCAGTTCTTC.

In DNA form, the CDR3 reads TGTGCCAGCAGCCCCGGGACAGGGGACAATCAGCCCCAGCATTTT. Its translation: CASSPGTGDNQPQHF. V gene TRBV7-6 combines with J gene TRBJ1-5; 10 bases are shared with TRBD1. This CDR3 contains 15 residues. Germline CDR1 SGHVS, CDR2 FNYEAQ. The V gene end was trimmed by 5 bases and the J gene end by 3 bases; junction bases not matched to a gene: 4.

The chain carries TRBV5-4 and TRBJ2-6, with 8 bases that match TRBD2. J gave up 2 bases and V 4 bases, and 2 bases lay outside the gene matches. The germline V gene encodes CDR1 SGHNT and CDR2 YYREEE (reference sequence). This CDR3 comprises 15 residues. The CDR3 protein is CASSPGGTGANVLTF. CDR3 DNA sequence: TGTGCCAGCAGCCCGGGGGGGACTGGGGCCAACGTCCTGACTTTC.

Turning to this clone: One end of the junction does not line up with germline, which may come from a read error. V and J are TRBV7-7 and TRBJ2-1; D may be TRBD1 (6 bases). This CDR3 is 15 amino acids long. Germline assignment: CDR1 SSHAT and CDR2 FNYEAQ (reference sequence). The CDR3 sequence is CASSLDGTTYNEQFF. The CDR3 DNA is TGTGCTAGCAGCTTAGATGGGACAACCTACAATGAGCAGTTCTTC. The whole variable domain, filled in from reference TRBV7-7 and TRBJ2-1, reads GAGVSQSPRYKVTKRGQDVTLRCDPISSHATLYWYQQALGQGPEFLTYFNYEAQPDKSGLPSDRFSAERPEGSISTLTIQRTEQRDSAMYRCASSLDGTTYNEQFFGPGTRLTVL.

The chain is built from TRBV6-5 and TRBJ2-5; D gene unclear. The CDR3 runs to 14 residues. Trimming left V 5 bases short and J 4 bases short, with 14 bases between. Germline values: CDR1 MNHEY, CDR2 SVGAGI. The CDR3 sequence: CASSQTRLGETQYF. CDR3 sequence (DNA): TGTGCCAGCAGTCAGACTCGGTTGGGAGAGACCCAGTACTTC.

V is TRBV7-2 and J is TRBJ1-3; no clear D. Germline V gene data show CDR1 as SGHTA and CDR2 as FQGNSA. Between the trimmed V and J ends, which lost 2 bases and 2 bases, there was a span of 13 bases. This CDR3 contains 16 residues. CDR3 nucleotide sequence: TGTGCCAGCAGCTTAAGTCCGGGAACCACTGGAAACACCATATATTTT. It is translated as CASSLSPGTTGNTIYF.

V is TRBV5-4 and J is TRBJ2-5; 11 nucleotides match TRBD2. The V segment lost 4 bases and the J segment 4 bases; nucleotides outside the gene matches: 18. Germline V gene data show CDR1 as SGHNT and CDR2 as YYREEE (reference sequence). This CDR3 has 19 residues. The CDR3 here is CASSPHEGSGGAKAETQYF. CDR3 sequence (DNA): TGTGCCAGCAGCCCCCATGAGGGTAGCGGGGGGGCGAAAGCAGAGACCCAGTACTTC.

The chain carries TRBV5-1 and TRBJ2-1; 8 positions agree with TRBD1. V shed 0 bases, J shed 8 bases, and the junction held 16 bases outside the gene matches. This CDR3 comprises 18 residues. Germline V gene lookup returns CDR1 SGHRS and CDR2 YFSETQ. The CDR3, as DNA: TGCGCCAGCAGCTTGGTATGGGTTGGACAGGGCCGGCCCGATGAGCAGTTCTTC. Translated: CASSLVWVGQGRPDEQFF.

CDR3 DNA sequence: TGTGCCAGCAGTACACGGACACTCTCTGGAAACACCATATATTTT. Translated, it gives CASSTRTLSGNTIYF. This sequence joins TRBV28 and TRBJ1-3, with D possibly matching TRBD1 (5 bases). Germline-derived CDR1 and CDR2 are MDHEN and SYDVKM. V was clipped by 5 bases and J by 0 bases, with 11 bases between them. The CDR3 is made up of 15 amino acids.

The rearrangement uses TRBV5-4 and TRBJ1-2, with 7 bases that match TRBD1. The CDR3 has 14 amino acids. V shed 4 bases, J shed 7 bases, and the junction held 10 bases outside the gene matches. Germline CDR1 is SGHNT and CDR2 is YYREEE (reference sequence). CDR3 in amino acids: CASSVLQGRFGYTF. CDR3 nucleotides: TGTGCCAGCAGCGTGCTACAGGGGCGGTTTGGCTACACCTTC.

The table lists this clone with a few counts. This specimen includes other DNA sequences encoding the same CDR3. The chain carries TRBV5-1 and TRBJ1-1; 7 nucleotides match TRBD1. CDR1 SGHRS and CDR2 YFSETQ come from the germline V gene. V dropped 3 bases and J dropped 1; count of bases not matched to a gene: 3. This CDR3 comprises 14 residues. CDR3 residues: CASSSQGSNTEAFF. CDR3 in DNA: TGCGCCAGCAGCTCACAGGGGTCGAACACTGAAGCTTTCTTT.

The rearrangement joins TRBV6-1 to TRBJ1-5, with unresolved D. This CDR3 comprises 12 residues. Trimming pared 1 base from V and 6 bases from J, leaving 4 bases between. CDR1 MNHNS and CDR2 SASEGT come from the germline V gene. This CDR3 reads CASSEVLQPQHF. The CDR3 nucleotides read TGTGCCAGCAGTGAAGTTCTTCAGCCCCAGCATTTT.

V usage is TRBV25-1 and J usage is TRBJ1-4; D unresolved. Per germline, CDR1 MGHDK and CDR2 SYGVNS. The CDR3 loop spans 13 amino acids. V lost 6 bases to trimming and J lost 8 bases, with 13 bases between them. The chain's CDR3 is CASRDVGDEKLFF. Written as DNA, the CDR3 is TGTGCCAGCAGAGACGTGGGAGACGAAAAACTGTTTTTT. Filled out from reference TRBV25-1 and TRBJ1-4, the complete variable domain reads EADIYQTPRYLVIGTGKKITLECSQTMGHDKMYWYQQDPGMELHLIHYSYGVNSTEKGDLSSESTVSRIRTEHFPLTLESARPSHTSQYLCASRDVGDEKLFFGSGTQLSVL.

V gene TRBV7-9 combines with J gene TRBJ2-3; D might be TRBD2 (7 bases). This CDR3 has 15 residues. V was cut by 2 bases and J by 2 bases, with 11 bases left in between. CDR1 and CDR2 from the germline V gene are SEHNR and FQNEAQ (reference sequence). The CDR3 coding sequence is TGTGCCAGCAGCTTACTTGGGGGGGCCACAGATACGCAGTATTTT. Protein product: CASSLLGGATDTQYF.

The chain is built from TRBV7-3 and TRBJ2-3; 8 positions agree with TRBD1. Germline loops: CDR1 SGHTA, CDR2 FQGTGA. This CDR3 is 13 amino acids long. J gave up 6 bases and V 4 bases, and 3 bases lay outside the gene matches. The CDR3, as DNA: TGTGCCAGCAGCTGGGACAGGAGCGATACGCAGTATTTT. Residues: CASSWDRSDTQYF.

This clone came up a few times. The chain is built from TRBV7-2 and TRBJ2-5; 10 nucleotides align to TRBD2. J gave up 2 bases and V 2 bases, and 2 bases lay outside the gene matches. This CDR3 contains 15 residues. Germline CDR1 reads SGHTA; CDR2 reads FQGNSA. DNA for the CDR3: TGTGCCAGCAGCTTAATGACTAGCGGGCAAGAGACCCAGTACTTC. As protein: CASSLMTSGQETQYF.

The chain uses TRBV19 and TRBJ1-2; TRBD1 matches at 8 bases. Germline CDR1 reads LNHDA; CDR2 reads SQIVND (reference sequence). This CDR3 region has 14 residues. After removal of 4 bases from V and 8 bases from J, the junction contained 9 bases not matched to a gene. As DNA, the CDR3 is TGTGCCAGTAGTAATCAGGGGGCGCGTGGCGGCTACACCTTC. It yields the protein CASSNQGARGGYTF.

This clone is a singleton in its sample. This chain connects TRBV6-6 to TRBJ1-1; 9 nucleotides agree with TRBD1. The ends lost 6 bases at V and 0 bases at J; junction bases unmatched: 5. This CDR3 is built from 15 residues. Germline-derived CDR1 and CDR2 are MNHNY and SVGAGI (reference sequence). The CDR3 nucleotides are TGTGCCAGCAGGACCACAGGGGGCTTGAACACTGAAGCTTTCTTT. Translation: CASRTTGGLNTEAFF.

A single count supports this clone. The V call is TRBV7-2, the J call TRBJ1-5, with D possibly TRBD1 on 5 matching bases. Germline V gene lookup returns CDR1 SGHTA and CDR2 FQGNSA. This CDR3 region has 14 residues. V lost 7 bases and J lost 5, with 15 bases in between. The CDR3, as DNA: TGTGCCAGCACCCGGGGGTCGTCCGATCAGCCCCAGCATTTT. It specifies CASTRGSSDQPQHF.

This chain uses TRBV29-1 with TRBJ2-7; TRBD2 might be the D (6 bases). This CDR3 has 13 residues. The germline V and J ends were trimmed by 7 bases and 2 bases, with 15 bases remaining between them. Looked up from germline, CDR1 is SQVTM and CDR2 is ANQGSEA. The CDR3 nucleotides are TGCAGCGGTGGCGGGGCAGCTCCCTACGAGCAGTACTTC. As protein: CSGGGAAPYEQYF.

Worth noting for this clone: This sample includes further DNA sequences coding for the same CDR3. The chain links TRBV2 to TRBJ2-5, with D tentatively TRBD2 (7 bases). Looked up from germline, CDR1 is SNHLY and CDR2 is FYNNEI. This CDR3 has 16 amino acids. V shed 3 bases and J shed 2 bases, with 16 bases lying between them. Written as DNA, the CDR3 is TGTGCCAGCAGTGAGGGAGGGGCAGGGGAACAAGAGACCCAGTACTTC. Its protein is CASSEGGAGEQETQYF. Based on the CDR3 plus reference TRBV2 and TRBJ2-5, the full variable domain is EPEVTQTPSHQVTQMGQEVILRCVPISNHLYFYWYRQILGQKVEFLVSFYNNEISEKSEIFDDQFSVERPDGSNFTLKIRSTKLEDSAMYFCASSEGGAGEQETQYFGPGTRLLVL.

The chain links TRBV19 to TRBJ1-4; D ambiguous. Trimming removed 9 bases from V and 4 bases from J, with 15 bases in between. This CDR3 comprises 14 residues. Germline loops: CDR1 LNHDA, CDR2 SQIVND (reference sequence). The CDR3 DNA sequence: TGTGCCAGCACCCCGGGAGCCCATAATGAAAAACTGTTTTTT. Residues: CASTPGAHNEKLFF.